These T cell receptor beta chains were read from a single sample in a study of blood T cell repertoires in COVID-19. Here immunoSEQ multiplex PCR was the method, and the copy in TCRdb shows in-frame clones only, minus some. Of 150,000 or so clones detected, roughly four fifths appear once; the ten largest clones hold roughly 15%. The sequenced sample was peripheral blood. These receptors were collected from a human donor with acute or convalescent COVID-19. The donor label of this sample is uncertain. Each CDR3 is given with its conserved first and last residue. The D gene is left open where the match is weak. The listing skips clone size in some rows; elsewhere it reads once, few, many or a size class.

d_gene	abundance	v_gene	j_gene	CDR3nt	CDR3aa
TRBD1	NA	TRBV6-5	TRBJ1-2	TGTGCCAGCAGGACCGACAGGGTTTATGGCTACACCTTC	CASRTDRVYGYTF
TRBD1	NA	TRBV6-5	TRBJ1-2	TGTGCCAGCAGTCGCCATACAGGGGGAGTTGGCTACACCTTC	CASSRHTGGVGYTF
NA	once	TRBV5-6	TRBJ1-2	TGTGCCAGCAGCTTGGATCTCAGGGGCAGAGTGAATGGCTACACCTTC	CASSLDLRGRVNGYTF
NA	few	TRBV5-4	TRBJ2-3	TGTGCCAGCACCCCAGGCATTAGTAGCACAGATACGCAGTATTTT	CASTPGISSTDTQYF
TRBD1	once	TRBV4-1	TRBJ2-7	TGCGCCAGCAGCCAAGTGACAGGGGGTGACGAGCAGTACTTC	CASSQVTGGDEQYF
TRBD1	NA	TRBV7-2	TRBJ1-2	TGTGCCAGCAGCTCTCCCGGGACAGGGATCCTTAACTATGGCTACACCTTC	CASSSPGTGILNYGYTF
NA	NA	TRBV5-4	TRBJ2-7	TGTGCCAGCAGCGATTTTGGGCAGGACGAGCAGTACTTC	CASSDFGQDEQYF
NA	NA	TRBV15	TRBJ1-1	TGTGCCACCAGCAGATCGGGTCAGGGTCGGGTAGCTTTCTTT	CATSRSGQGRVAFF
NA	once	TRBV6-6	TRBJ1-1	TGTGCCAGCAGTTACTCGCAAGGGGCACCTTCTCCTGAAGCTTTCTTT	CASSYSQGAPSPEAFF
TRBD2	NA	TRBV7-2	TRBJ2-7	TGTGCCAGCAGCTTAGCAGCGGGAGGGGCCCCTTACGAGCAGTACTTC	CASSLAAGGAPYEQYF
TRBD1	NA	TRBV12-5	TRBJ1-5	TGTGCTAGTGGTTACCAGGGGGCGTTTCAGCCCCAGCATTTT	CASGYQGAFQPQHF
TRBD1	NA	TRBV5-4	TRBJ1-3	TGTGCCAGCAGCCCTGACAGGGTTGATGCCTCGAGGTTTGGAAACACCATATATTTT	CASSPDRVDASRFGNTIYF
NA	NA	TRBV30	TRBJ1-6	TGTGCCTGGAGTGAGCGAGACGCACCCCTCCACTTT	CAWSERDAPLHF
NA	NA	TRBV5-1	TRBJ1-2	TGCGCCAGCAGCCACGGAGGCAGGGACACTAACTATGGCTACACCTTC	CASSHGGRDTNYGYTF
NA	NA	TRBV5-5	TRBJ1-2	TGTGCCAGCAGCTTGGCCGTTAGCTCCCCTCCGAGAGGCTACACCTTC	CASSLAVSSPPRGYTF
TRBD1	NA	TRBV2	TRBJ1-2	TGTGCCAGCAGTGGACAGACAGGGAGCTATGGCTACACCTTC	CASSGQTGSYGYTF
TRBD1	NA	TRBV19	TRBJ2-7	TGTGCCAGTACTCCCATGACAGGGGCCGAGCAGTACTTC	CASTPMTGAEQYF